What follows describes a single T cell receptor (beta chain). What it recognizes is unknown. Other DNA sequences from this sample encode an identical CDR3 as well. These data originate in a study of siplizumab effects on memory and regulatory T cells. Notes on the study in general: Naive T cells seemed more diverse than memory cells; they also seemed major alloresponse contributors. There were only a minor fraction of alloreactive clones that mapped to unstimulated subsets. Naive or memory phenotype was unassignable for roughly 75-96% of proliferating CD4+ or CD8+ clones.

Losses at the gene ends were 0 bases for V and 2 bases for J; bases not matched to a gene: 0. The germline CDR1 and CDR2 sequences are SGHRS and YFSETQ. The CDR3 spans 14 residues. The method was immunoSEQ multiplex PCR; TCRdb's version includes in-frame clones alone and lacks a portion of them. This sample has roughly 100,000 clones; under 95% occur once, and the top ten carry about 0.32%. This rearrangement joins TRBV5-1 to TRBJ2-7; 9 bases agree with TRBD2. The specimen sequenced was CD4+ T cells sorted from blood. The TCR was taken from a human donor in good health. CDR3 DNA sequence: TGCGCCAGCAGCTTGGGGACTAGCGCCTACGAGCAGTACTTC. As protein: CASSLGTSAYEQYF.